The present TCR beta chain was sequenced within a study of regulatory T cells in long-lasting Graves disease. Combining iRepertoire HTBI primers with Arm-PCR of CDR3 regions, the authors built TCR beta libraries. TCRdb re-called the multiplex PCR reads with MiXCR, one entry per CDR3 protein. The top ten clones hold about 40% of a sample with approximately 690,000 distinct CDR3 sequences, around 32% of them seen once. From germline, CDR1 is ENHRY and CDR2 SYGVKD. The CDR3 runs to 15 residues. Trimming took off 0 bases at V and 2 bases at J, with 8 bases between the two ends. Time point reported: persistent/refractory GD, antithyroid drugs over 5 years with positive TRAb. From PBMCs, RNA was extracted and then used to make the TCR library.

This sequence was found in a female donor with Graves disease. The chain recombines TRBV10-3 with TRBJ1-5; D not certain. The input for sequencing was peripheral blood mononuclear cells (PBMCs), taken when the disease was refractory, from a patient treated with antithyroid drugs. In nucleotides, the CDR3 is TGTGCCATCAGTGAGTCCCAGGACGGCAATCAGCCCCAGCATTTT. Translated: CAISESQDGNQPQHF.